This TCR beta chain was found in a study of T cells in Graves' hyperthyroidism and ophthalmopathy. Whole-study findings and limits: Median prediction lead before ophthalmopathy onset was roughly 6 months with the model.

Researchers amplified the TCR beta CDR3 regions from RNA transcripts. The HTBI primer set drove a first-round RT-PCR of the TCR CDR3. TCRdb ran MiXCR on the multiplex PCR reads and lists one entry per CDR3 protein. The table records 500,000 to 550,000 distinct CDR3 sequences, about a fifth of them present only once. About this clonotype itself: Its antigen remains unidentified.

V shed 0 bases and J shed 3 bases, with 11 bases lying between them. From germline, CDR1 is SGHTA and CDR2 FQGNSA. This CDR3 comprises 16 residues. The study defined stable Graves' hyperthyroidism as no ophthalmopathy progression within 18 months. The study excluded patients with uncontrolled infection, other autoimmune disease, pregnancy or lactation. Diagnoses were established using clinical symptoms, serum thyroxine and TRAb, thyroid ultrasound and orbital computed tomography. The chain links TRBV7-2 to TRBJ2-2, with D uncertain. The material sequenced was blood. The receptor comes from a man between 18 and 29 years old with Graves' hyperthyroidism. CDR3 DNA sequence: TGTGCCAGCAGCTTAGCTGTTGTGGGGTACACCGGGGAGCTGTTTTTT. Translated: CASSLAVVGYTGELFF.